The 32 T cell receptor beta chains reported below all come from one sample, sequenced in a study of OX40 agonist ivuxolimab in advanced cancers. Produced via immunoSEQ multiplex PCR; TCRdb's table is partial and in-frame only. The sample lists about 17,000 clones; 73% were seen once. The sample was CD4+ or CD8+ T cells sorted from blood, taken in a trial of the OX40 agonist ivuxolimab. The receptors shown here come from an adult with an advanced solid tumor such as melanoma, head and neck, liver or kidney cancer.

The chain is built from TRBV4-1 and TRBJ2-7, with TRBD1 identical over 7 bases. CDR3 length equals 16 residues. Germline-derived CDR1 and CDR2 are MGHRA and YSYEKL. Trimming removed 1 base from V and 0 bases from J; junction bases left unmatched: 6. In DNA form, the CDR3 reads TGCGCCAGCAGCCAAGGTCCCGGGACAGTCTCCTACGAGCAGTACTTC. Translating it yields CASSQGPGTVSYEQYF.

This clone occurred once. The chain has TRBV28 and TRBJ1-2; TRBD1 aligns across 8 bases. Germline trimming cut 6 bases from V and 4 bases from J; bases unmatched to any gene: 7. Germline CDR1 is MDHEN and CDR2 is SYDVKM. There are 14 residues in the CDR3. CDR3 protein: CASREIGTGYGYTF. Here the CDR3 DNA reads TGTGCCAGCAGGGAGATTGGGACAGGCTATGGCTACACCTTC.

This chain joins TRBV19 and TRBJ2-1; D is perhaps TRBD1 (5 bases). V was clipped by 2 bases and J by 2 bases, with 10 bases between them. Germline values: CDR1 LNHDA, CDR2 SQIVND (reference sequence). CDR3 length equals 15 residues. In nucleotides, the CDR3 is TGTGCCAGTAGTATACCAGGGATTGCCTACAATGAGCAGTTCTTC. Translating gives CASSIPGIAYNEQFF. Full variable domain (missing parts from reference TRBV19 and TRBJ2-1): DGGITQSPKYLFRKEGQNVTLSCEQNLNHDAMYWYRQDPGQGLRLIYYSQIVNDFQKGDIAEGYSVSREKKESFPLTVTSAQKNPTAFYLCASSIPGIAYNEQFFGPGTRLTVL.

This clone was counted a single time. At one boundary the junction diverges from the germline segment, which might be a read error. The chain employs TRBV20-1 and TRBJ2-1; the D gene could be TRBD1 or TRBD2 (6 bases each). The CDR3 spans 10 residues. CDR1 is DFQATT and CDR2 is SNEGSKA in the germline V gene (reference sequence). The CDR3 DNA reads TGTTCGGGGGCTCAAAATGAGCAGTTCTTC. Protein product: CSGAQNEQFF.

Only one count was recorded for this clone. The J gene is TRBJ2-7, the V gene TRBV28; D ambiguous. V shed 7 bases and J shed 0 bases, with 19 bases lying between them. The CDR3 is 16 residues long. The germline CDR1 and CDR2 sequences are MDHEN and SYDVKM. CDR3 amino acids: CASTSFMAESSYEQYF. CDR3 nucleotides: TGTGCCAGCACCTCTTTTATGGCGGAAAGCTCCTACGAGCAGTACTTC.

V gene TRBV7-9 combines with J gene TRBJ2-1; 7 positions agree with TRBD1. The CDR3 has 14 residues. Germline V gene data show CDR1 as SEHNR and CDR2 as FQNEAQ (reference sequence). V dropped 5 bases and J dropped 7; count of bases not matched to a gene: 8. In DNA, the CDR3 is TGTGCCAGCAGCCCCTGGACAGGTACTAATGAGCAGTTCTTC. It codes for CASSPWTGTNEQFF.

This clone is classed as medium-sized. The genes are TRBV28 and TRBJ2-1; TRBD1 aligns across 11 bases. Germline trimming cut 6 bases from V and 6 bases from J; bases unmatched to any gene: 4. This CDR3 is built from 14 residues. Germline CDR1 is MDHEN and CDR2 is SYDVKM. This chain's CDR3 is CASRDRGQGNEQFF. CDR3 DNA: TGTGCCAGCAGGGACAGGGGGCAAGGCAATGAGCAGTTCTTC.

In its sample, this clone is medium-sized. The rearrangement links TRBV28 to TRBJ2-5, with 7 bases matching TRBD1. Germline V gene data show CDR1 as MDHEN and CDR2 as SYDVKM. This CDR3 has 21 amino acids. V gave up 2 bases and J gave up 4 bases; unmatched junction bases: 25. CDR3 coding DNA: TGTGCCAGCAGTTTAGAGGGGGCGCCCCGTACTCGCAGCCTCGCGCGAGAGACCCAGTACTTC. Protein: CASSLEGAPRTRSLARETQYF.

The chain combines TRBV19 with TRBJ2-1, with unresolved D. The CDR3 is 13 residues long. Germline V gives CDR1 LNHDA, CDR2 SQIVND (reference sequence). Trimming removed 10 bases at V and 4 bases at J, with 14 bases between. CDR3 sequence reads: CATTLSQYNEQFF. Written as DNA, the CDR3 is TGTGCCACGACTCTATCGCAATACAATGAGCAGTTCTTC.

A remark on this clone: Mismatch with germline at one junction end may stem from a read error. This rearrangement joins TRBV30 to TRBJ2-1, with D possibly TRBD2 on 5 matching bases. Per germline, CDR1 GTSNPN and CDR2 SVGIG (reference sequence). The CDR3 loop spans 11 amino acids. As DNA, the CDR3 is TGTGCCCGGAGGTGGAACAATGAGCAGTTCTTC. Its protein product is CARRWNNEQFF.

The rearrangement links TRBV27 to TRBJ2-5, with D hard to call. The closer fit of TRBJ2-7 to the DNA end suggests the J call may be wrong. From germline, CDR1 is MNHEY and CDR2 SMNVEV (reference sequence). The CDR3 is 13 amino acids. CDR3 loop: CASSFGRTYEQYF. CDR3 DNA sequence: TGTGCCAGCAGTTTTGGACGGACCTACGAGCAGTACTTC.

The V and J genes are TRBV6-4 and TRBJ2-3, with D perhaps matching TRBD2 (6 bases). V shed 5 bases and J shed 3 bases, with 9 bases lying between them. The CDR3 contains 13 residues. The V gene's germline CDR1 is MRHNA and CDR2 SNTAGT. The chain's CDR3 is CASSPGDTDTQYF. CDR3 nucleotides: TGTGCCAGCAGTCCGGGGGATACAGATACGCAGTATTTT.

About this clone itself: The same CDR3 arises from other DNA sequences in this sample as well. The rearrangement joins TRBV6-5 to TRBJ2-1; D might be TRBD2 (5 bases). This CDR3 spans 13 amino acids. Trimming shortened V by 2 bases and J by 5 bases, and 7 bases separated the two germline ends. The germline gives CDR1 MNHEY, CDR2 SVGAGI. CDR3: CASSYLGDNEQFF. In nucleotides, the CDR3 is TGTGCCAGCAGTTACCTCGGGGACAATGAGCAGTTCTTC.

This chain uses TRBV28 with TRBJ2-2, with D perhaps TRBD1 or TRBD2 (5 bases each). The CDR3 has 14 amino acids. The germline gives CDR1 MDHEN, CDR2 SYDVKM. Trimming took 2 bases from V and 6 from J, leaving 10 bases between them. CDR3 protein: CASSLGWDAGELFF. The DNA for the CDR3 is TGTGCCAGCAGTTTAGGATGGGACGCCGGGGAGCTGTTTTTT.

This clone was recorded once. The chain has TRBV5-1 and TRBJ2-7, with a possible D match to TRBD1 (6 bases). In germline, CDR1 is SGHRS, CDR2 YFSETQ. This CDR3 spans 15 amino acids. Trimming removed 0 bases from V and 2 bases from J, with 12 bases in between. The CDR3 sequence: CASSLVVDSPYEQYF. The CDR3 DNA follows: TGCGCCAGCAGCTTGGTAGTGGACAGCCCCTACGAGCAGTACTTC.

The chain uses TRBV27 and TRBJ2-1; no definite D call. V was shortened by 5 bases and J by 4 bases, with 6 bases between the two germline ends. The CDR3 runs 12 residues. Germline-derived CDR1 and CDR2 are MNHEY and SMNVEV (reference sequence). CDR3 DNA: TGTGCCAGCAGTGGAATATACAATGAGCAGTTCTTC. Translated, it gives CASSGIYNEQFF.

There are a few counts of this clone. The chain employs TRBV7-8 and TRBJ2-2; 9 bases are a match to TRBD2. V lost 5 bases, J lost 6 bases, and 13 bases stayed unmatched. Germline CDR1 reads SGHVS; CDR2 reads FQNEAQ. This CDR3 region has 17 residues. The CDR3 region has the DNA TGTGCCAGCAGCCCTGGTAGCGGGAGAACGGTACCCGGGGAGCTGTTTTTT. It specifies CASSPGSGRTVPGELFF.

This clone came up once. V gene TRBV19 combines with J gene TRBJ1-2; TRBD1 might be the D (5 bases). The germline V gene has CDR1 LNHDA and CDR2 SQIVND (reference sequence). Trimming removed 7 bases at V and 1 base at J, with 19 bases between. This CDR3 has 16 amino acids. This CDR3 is CASTTLRDRINYGYTF. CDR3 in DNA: TGTGCCAGTACCACACTCCGGGACCGCATTAACTATGGCTACACCTTC.

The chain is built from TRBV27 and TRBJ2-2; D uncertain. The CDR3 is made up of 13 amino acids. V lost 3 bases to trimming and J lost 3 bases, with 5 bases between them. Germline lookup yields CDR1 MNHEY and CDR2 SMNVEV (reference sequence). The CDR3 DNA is TGTGCCAGCAGTTTCGTGGACACCGGGGAGCTGTTTTTT. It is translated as CASSFVDTGELFF.

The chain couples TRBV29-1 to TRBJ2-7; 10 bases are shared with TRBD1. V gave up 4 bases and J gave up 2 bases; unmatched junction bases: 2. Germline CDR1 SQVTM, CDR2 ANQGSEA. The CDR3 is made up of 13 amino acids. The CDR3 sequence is CSVVGTGAYEQYF. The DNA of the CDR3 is TGCAGCGTTGTAGGGACAGGGGCCTACGAGCAGTACTTC.

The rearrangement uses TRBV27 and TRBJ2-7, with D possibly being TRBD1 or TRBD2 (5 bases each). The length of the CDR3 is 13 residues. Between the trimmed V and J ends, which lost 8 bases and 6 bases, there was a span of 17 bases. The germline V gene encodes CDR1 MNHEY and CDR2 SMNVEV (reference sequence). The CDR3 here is CASQTSGPTEQYF. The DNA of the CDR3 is TGTGCCAGCCAAACGTCGGGACCCACCGAGCAGTACTTC.

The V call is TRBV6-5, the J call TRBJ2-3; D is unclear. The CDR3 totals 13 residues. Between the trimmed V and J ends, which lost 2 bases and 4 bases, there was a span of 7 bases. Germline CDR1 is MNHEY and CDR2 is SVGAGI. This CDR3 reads CASSYVGPDTQYF. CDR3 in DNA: TGTGCCAGCAGTTACGTGGGTCCAGATACGCAGTATTTT.

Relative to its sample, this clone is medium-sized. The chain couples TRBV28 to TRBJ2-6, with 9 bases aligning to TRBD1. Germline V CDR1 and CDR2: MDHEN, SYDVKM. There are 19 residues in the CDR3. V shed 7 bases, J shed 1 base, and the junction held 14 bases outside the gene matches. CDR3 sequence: CASISTGTGIPSGANVLTF. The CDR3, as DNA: TGTGCCAGCATTTCCACCGGGACAGGGATACCTTCTGGGGCCAACGTCCTGACTTTC.

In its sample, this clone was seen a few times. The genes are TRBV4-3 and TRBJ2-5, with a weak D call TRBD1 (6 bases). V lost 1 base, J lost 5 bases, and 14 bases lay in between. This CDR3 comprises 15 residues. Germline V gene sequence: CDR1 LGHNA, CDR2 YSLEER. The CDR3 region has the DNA TGCGCCAGCAGCCAAGGGGGGCTCAGGGAGGAGACCCAGTACTTC. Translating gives CASSQGGLREETQYF.

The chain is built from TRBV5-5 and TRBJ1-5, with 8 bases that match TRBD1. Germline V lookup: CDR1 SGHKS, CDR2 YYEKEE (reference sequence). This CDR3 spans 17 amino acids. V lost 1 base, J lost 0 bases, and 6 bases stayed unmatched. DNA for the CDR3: TGTGCCAGCAGCTTGCTTCCAGGACAGGGTAGCAATCAGCCCCAGCATTTT. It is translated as CASSLLPGQGSNQPQHF.

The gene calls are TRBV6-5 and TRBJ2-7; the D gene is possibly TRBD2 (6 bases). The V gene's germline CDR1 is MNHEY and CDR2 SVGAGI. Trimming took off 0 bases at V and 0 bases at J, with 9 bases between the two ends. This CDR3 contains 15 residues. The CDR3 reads CASSYSGLDSYEQYF. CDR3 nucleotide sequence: TGTGCCAGCAGTTACTCGGGACTGGACTCCTACGAGCAGTACTTC.

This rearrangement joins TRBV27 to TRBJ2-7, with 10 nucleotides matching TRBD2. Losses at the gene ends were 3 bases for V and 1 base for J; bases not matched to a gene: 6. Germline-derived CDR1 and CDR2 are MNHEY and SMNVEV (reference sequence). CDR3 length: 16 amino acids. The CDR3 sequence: CASSLSSGRVSYEQYF. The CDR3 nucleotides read TGTGCCAGCAGTTTGTCTAGCGGGAGAGTTTCCTACGAGCAGTACTTC.

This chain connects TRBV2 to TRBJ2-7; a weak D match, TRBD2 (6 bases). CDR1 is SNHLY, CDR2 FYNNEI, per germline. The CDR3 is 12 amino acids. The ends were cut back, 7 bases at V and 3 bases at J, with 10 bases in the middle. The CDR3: CASTRDFYEQYF. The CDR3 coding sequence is TGTGCCAGCACAAGGGACTTCTACGAGCAGTACTTC.

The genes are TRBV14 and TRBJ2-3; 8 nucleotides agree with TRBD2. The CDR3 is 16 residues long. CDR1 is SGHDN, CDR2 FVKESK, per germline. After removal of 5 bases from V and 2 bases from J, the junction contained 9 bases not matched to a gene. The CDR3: CASSKVLADVTDTQYF. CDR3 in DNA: TGTGCCAGCAGCAAAGTACTAGCGGACGTCACAGATACGCAGTATTTT.

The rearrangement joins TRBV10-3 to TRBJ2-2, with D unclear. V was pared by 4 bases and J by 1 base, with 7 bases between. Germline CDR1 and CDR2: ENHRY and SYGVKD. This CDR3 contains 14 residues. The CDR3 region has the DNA TGTGCCATCAGTGTGGGCCGGAACACCGGGGAGCTGTTTTTT. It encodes CAISVGRNTGELFF.

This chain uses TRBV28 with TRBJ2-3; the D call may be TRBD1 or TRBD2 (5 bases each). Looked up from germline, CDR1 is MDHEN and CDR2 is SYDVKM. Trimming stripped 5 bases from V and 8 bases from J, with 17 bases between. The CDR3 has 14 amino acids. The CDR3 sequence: CASSPLGVLFTQYF. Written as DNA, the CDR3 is TGTGCCAGCAGTCCCTTGGGGGTCCTTTTTACGCAGTATTTT. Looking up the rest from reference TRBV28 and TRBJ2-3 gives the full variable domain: DVKVTQSSRYLVKRTGEKVFLECVQDMDHENMFWYRQDPGLGLRLIYFSYDVKMKEKGDIPEGYSVSREKKERFSLILESASTNQTSMYLCASSPLGVLFTQYFGPGTRLTVL.

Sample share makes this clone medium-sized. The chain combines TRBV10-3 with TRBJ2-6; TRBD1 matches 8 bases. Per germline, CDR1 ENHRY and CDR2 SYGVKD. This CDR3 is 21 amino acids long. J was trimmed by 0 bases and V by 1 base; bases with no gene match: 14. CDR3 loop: CAISEYKPGQGNNSGANVLTF. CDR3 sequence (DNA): TGTGCCATCAGTGAGTACAAACCTGGACAGGGTAATAACTCTGGGGCCAACGTCCTGACTTTC.